The 28 T cell receptor beta chains listed next were all sequenced from one sample in a study of technical replicates of blood from several donors. Sequencing used immunoSEQ multiplex PCR; TCRdb keeps in-frame clones, though not all of them. The sample carries some 93,000 clones, 95% recorded once. The material sequenced was T cells isolated from PBMCs. The receptors shown here come from a human donor in good health.

The V and J genes are TRBV7-8 and TRBJ2-1; perhaps TRBD2 as D (6 bases). CDR1 and CDR2 from the germline V gene are SGHVS and FQNEAQ. There are 15 residues in the CDR3. V lost 1 base and J 4 bases, leaving 11 bases between the germline ends. CDR3 nucleotides: TGTGCCAGCAGCTTAGACGGGAGCTTTTACAATGAGCAGTTCTTC. Its protein product is CASSLDGSFYNEQFF.

With regard to this clone: The conserved closing phenylalanine or tryptophan is absent in this CDR3, likely reflecting a read error. Because the CDR3's place on the DNA is in doubt, the DNA is left out and the CDR3 is given as listed by TCRdb. The genes are TRBV5-1 and TRBJ1-1; the DNA was not used to check the table's D call, TRBD1. Per the germline V gene, CDR1 is SGHRS and CDR2 is YFSETQ. Termini included, the CDR3 measures 11 amino acids. CDR3 residues: CASTKTGTALY.

J is TRBJ1-2 and V is TRBV30; 8 nucleotides match TRBD1. Trimming at V came to 3 bases and at J to 5 bases, leaving 5 bases not matched to a gene. Per germline, CDR1 GTSNPN and CDR2 SVGIG (reference sequence). This CDR3 has 13 amino acids. In DNA, the CDR3 is TGTGCCTGGAGGCGGACAGGGCAGTATGGCTACACCTTC. Its translation: CAWRRTGQYGYTF.

The chain has TRBV7-9 and TRBJ1-4; D possibly corresponds to TRBD1 (5 bases). This CDR3 has 14 residues. The germline gives CDR1 SEHNR, CDR2 FQNEAQ (reference sequence). V lost 5 bases and J lost 5, with 12 bases in between. CDR3 amino acids: CASSPPSGNEKLFF. The CDR3 DNA reads TGTGCCAGCAGCCCACCCTCAGGGAATGAAAAACTGTTTTTT.

The chain employs TRBV6-5 and TRBJ1-2, with D maybe TRBD1 (5 bases). Deletions cut 0 bases from V and 6 bases from J, with 8 bases between. The CDR3 has 13 residues. Germline CDR1 reads MNHEY; CDR2 reads SVGAGI. This CDR3 reads CASSYSRGNGYTF. The CDR3 DNA reads TGTGCCAGCAGTTACTCAAGGGGAAATGGCTACACCTTC.

This sequence joins TRBV6-5 and TRBJ2-5; TRBD1 might be the D (5 bases). The DNA end favors TRBJ2-7, so the J call may be wrong. The length of the CDR3 is 13 residues. Germline values: CDR1 MNHEY, CDR2 SVGAGI. CDR3 residues: CASRDSTAYEQYF. As DNA, the CDR3 is TGTGCCAGCAGAGACTCGACAGCTTACGAGCAGTACTTC.

V usage is TRBV5-1 and J usage is TRBJ2-2, with TRBD2 as a possible D gene (6 bases). This CDR3 is 18 amino acids long. Trimming shortened V by 4 bases and J by 1 base, and 20 bases separated the two germline ends. Germline CDR1 is SGHRS and CDR2 is YFSETQ. The CDR3 loop reads CASSDRDWRILNTGELFF. CDR3 nucleotides: TGCGCCAGCAGCGACCGGGACTGGAGGATCCTGAACACCGGGGAGCTGTTTTTT.

The gene calls are TRBV30 and TRBJ2-2, with TRBD2 identical over 7 bases. Germline CDR1 GTSNPN, CDR2 SVGIG (reference sequence). This CDR3 contains 15 residues. V gave up 3 bases and J gave up 1 base; unmatched junction bases: 5. The CDR3 DNA reads as TGTGCCTGGAGAGCGGGATCGGGGAACACCGGGGAGCTGTTTTTT. Protein: CAWRAGSGNTGELFF.

The V call is TRBV6-1, the J call TRBJ1-1, with D uncertain. The CDR3 length is 13 residues. The germline CDR1 and CDR2 sequences are MNHNS and SASEGT. V was cut by 6 bases and J by 4 bases, with 12 bases left in between. CDR3 nucleotide sequence: TGTGCCAGCAGGGAAAGCGGGTTCACTGAAGCTTTCTTT. Translating it yields CASRESGFTEAFF.

The chain employs TRBV10-1 and TRBJ2-1; TRBD2 aligns across 12 bases. The trim removed 6 bases at V and 8 bases at J, leaving 8 bases unmatched. The CDR3 has 15 residues. Germline V gene data show CDR1 as WNHNN and CDR2 as SYGVQD (reference sequence). CDR3 nucleotide sequence: TGCGCCAGCAGGCGGACTAGCGGGACGCGGGATGAGCAGTTCTTC. Protein sequence: CASRRTSGTRDEQFF.

The V gene is TRBV6-1, the J gene TRBJ2-6; D is ambiguous. V lost 2 bases to trimming and J lost 0 bases, with 5 bases between them. Germline V lookup: CDR1 MNHNS, CDR2 SASEGT. The CDR3 runs 15 residues. CDR3: CASSERVSGANVLTF. CDR3 in DNA: TGTGCCAGCAGTGAACGAGTCTCTGGGGCCAACGTCCTGACTTTC.

V and J are TRBV27 and TRBJ2-3; D not certain. Trimming shortened V by 2 bases and J by 2 bases, and 11 bases separated the two germline ends. This CDR3 has 15 residues. Germline lookup yields CDR1 MNHEY and CDR2 SMNVEV (reference sequence). The CDR3 region has the DNA TGTGCCAGCAGTTTAAGTCGGAGACCCACAGATACGCAGTATTTT. Translation: CASSLSRRPTDTQYF.

This clone was counted a single time. J is TRBJ2-2 and V is TRBV9; 9 positions agree with TRBD1. The junction had 5 bases not matched to a gene; V was cut back by 0 bases and J by 2 bases. Germline lookup yields CDR1 SGDLS and CDR2 YYNGEE. The CDR3 consists of 17 residues. CDR3 region: CASSVGRTGVNTGELFF. The CDR3, as DNA: TGTGCCAGCAGCGTAGGAAGGACAGGGGTCAACACCGGGGAGCTGTTTTTT.

The gene calls are TRBV5-1 and TRBJ1-1; a possible D gene is TRBD1 (6 bases). The CDR3 extends over 12 amino acids. CDR1 SGHRS and CDR2 YFSETQ come from the germline V gene. V lost 4 bases to trimming and J lost 8 bases, with 12 bases between them. CDR3 nucleotides: TGCGCCAGCAGCGGCACAGGGACAGAAGCTTTCTTT. Translation gives CASSGTGTEAFF.

The CDR3 bases are TGTGCCAGCAGCGTTCAGGGCAACCCTAACTATGGCTACACCTTC. Translation gives CASSVQGNPNYGYTF. The chain uses TRBV9 and TRBJ1-2, with a possible D match to TRBD1 (5 bases). This CDR3 has 15 residues. Trimming removed 2 bases at V and 0 bases at J, with 11 bases between. Germline values: CDR1 SGDLS, CDR2 YYNGEE. Full variable domain (remainder filled in from reference TRBV9 and TRBJ1-2): DSGVTQTPKHLITATGQRVTLRCSPRSGDLSVYWYQQSLDQGLQFLIQYYNGEERAKGNILERFSAQQFPDLHSELNLSSLELGDSALYFCASSVQGNPNYGYTFGSGTRLTVV.

The chain links TRBV6-1 to TRBJ2-6; D is undetermined. The CDR3 has 16 amino acids. From germline, CDR1 is MNHNS and CDR2 SASEGT. Trimming left V 3 bases short and J 2 bases short, with 11 bases between. The CDR3 DNA is TGTGCCAGCAGTGAGTCAAATGGAGCTGGGGCCAACGTCCTGACTTTC. Translation gives CASSESNGAGANVLTF.

The J gene is TRBJ2-1, the V gene TRBV28, with TRBD2 identical over 8 bases. The junction had 10 bases not matched to a gene; V was cut back by 6 bases and J by 6 bases. Looked up from germline, CDR1 is MDHEN and CDR2 is SYDVKM. This CDR3 has 15 amino acids. The CDR3 sequence: CASRPKRERRNEQFF. The CDR3 nucleotides read TGTGCCAGCAGGCCAAAGCGGGAGAGGCGCAATGAGCAGTTCTTC. Based on the CDR3 plus reference TRBV28 and TRBJ2-1, the full variable domain is DVKVTQSSRYLVKRTGEKVFLECVQDMDHENMFWYRQDPGLGLRLIYFSYDVKMKEKGDIPEGYSVSREKKERFSLILESASTNQTSMYLCASRPKRERRNEQFFGPGTRLTVL.

This chain connects TRBV7-9 to TRBJ1-1, with a weak D call TRBD1 (5 bases). CDR1 is SEHNR, CDR2 FQNEAQ, per germline (reference sequence). The CDR3 consists of 16 residues. Trimming cost V 8 bases and J 2 bases, with 21 bases left between them. DNA for the CDR3: TGTGCCAGCCCCCTCCCGGCCGGACAACTCAACACTGAAGCTTTCTTT. It encodes CASPLPAGQLNTEAFF.

The CDR3 loop reads CASREMAARDEQYF. In nucleotides, the CDR3 is TGTGCCAGCAGGGAAATGGCCGCGAGGGACGAGCAGTACTTC. This chain connects TRBV11-3 to TRBJ2-7; TRBD2 might be the D (5 bases). Germline V gene sequence: CDR1 SGHNT, CDR2 YENEEA. CDR3 length: 14 amino acids. V shed 6 bases and J shed 5 bases, with 17 bases lying between them.

The J gene is TRBJ2-3, the V gene TRBV27, with TRBD2 matching over 10 bases. Germline V gene sequence: CDR1 MNHEY, CDR2 SMNVEV (reference sequence). CDR3 size: 19 residues. The trim removed 3 bases at V and 4 bases at J, leaving 16 bases unmatched. This chain's CDR3 is CASSFLAGGSARKPDTQYF. CDR3 bases: TGTGCCAGCAGTTTCTTAGCGGGAGGTTCCGCTCGGAAGCCAGATACGCAGTATTTT.

The gene calls are TRBV30 and TRBJ2-2, with TRBD1 matching 8 bases. This CDR3 has 17 residues. CDR1 is GTSNPN, CDR2 SVGIG, per germline (reference sequence). Trimming removed 0 bases from V and 2 bases from J; junction bases left unmatched: 8. As DNA, the CDR3 is TGTGCCTGGAGTGTGGTAGGACAGGGAAGTAACACCGGGGAGCTGTTTTTT. Translation gives CAWSVVGQGSNTGELFF.

V usage is TRBV30 and J usage is TRBJ1-2; the D gene is possibly TRBD1 (6 bases). V was pared by 3 bases and J by 0 bases, with 14 bases between. Germline values: CDR1 GTSNPN, CDR2 SVGIG (reference sequence). The CDR3 has 15 amino acids. CDR3 DNA: TGTGCCTGGAGGCCACAGGGACCAGCTAACTATGGCTACACCTTC. Its protein is CAWRPQGPANYGYTF.

The CDR3 DNA is TGCAGCGTCACGAACCCAGGTAAACACTCCTACGAGCAGTACTTC. It translates to CSVTNPGKHSYEQYF. The chain is built from TRBV29-1 and TRBJ2-7; no definite D call. Trimming cost V 6 bases and J 0 bases, with 18 bases left between them. The CDR3 is 15 amino acids. CDR1 and CDR2 from the germline V gene are SQVTM and ANQGSEA.

V gene TRBV6-6 combines with J gene TRBJ2-7, with TRBD1 matching over 10 bases. CDR1 is MNHNY, CDR2 SVGAGI, per germline (reference sequence). V was pared by 3 bases and J by 2 bases, with 4 bases of the junction left unmatched. The CDR3 runs 15 residues. The CDR3 here is CASSYSGQGTYEQYF. Here the CDR3 DNA reads TGTGCCAGCAGTTATTCGGGACAGGGGACCTACGAGCAGTACTTC.

J is TRBJ2-7 and V is TRBV29-1; D is possibly TRBD1 (6 bases). The length of the CDR3 is 12 residues. Germline CDR1 SQVTM, CDR2 ANQGSEA. V shed 4 bases and J shed 1 base, with 8 bases lying between them. The CDR3 sequence is CSVGTGSYEQYF. The CDR3 region has the DNA TGCAGCGTTGGTACAGGGTCCTACGAGCAGTACTTC.

This chain uses TRBV18 with TRBJ2-7, with 12 bases matching TRBD1. This CDR3 has 15 residues. Losses at the gene ends were 0 bases for V and 7 bases for J; bases not matched to a gene: 4. Germline assignment: CDR1 KGHSH and CDR2 LQKENI. CDR3 bases: TGTGCCAGCTCACCACCGGGACAGGGGGCGCGGGAGCAGTACTTC. Translation gives CASSPPGQGAREQYF.

The chain carries TRBV28 and TRBJ2-1, with TRBD2 matching 14 bases. The CDR3 runs 19 residues. Per germline, CDR1 MDHEN and CDR2 SYDVKM. Losses at the gene ends were 4 bases for V and 0 bases for J; bases not matched to a gene: 8. The chain's CDR3 is CASSSGLAGASSSYNEQFF. The CDR3 DNA is TGTGCCAGCAGTTCGGGACTAGCGGGAGCCTCGAGCTCCTACAATGAGCAGTTCTTC.

V gene TRBV27 combines with J gene TRBJ2-7; D is ambiguous. The CDR3 is 14 amino acids. Germline loops: CDR1 MNHEY, CDR2 SMNVEV (reference sequence). V was trimmed by 2 bases and J by 0 bases, leaving 8 bases between them. This CDR3 reads CASSLGESSYEQYF. The CDR3 DNA reads TGTGCCAGCAGTTTAGGAGAAAGCTCCTACGAGCAGTACTTC.